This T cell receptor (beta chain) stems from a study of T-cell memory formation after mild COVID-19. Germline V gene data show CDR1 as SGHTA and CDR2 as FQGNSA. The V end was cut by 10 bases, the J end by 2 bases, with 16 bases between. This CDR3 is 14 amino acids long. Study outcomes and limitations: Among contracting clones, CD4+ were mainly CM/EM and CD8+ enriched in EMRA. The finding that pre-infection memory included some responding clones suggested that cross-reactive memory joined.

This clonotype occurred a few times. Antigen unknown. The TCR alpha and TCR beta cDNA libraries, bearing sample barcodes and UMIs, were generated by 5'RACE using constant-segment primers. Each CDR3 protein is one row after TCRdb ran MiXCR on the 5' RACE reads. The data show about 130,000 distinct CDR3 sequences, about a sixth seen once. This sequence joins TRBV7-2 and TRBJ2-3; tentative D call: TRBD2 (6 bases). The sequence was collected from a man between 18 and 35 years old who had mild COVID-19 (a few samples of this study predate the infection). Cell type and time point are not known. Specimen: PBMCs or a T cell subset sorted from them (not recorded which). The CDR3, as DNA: TGTGCCACCGGGTGGGGGGACTTCACAGATACGCAGTATTTT. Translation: CATGWGDFTDTQYF.